Below, 15 T cell receptor beta chains from the same sample are listed, as sequenced in a study of blood T cell repertoires in COVID-19. Only in-frame clones appear in the TCRdb table, and some are missing; sequencing was by immunoSEQ multiplex PCR. The table shows 55,000 to 75,000 clones, with 84% occurring only once. Sequenced: peripheral blood. These receptors were obtained from a man aged 55 to 69 with COVID-19, enrolled during active disease.

V gene TRBV9 combines with J gene TRBJ1-1; tentative D call: TRBD1 (5 bases). V lost 3 bases, J lost 2 bases, and 11 bases lay in between. This CDR3 is built from 14 residues. Germline CDR1 is SGDLS and CDR2 is YYNGEE. CDR3 region: CASSGGTVNTEAFF. The CDR3 DNA sequence: TGTGCCAGCAGCGGCGGGACGGTCAACACTGAAGCTTTCTTT.

The chain recombines TRBV6-4 with TRBJ2-7, with 10 bases identical to TRBD1. This CDR3 is 16 amino acids long. V shed 7 bases and J 4 bases; nucleotides not matched to a gene: 13. Germline assignment: CDR1 MRHNA and CDR2 SNTAGT. DNA of the CDR3: TGTGCCAGCAAAACCGGGACAGGGGACGTAAAGTACGAGCAGTACTTC. Protein: CASKTGTGDVKYEQYF.

The V gene is TRBV3-1 (or the pseudogene TRBV3-2), the J gene TRBJ2-1, with D possibly TRBD2 on 5 matching bases. The CDR3 is made up of 14 amino acids. Germline CDR1 is LGHDT and CDR2 is YNNKEL (reference sequence). Trimming stripped 1 base from V and 9 bases from J, with 13 bases between. CDR3: CASSQAGSLVEQFF. The CDR3, as DNA: TGTGCCAGCAGCCAAGCGGGGAGCCTGGTTGAGCAGTTCTTC.

This clone was recorded once. The chain has TRBV7-3 and TRBJ2-1, with 16 nucleotides matching TRBD2. This CDR3 comprises 21 residues. V lost 4 bases to trimming and J lost 3 bases; unmatched junction nucleotides: 15. From germline, CDR1 is SGHTA and CDR2 FQGTGA. The CDR3 DNA reads TGTGCCAGCAGCTCCCCCCCCGGGACTAGCGGGAGGGCCCTCCACTACAATGAGCAGTTCTTC. Translating gives CASSSPPGTSGRALHYNEQFF.

This chain joins TRBV11-2 and TRBJ2-5, with 7 bases identical to TRBD1. Germline values: CDR1 SGHAT, CDR2 FQNNGV. Trimming took 1 base from V and 3 from J; bases not matched to a gene: 5. This CDR3 has 15 residues. The CDR3 loop is CASSLVGTVKETQYF. In DNA, the CDR3 is TGTGCCAGCAGCTTAGTAGGGACAGTAAAAGAGACCCAGTACTTC.

This chain connects TRBV7-6 to TRBJ2-3; TRBD1 matches 9 bases. With 1 base clipped from V and 3 bases from J, the junction kept 2 bases outside the gene matches. CDR1 is SGHVS and CDR2 is FNYEAQ in the germline V gene. This CDR3 spans 15 amino acids. Here the CDR3 DNA reads TGTGCCAGCAGCTTAGTCGGGACAGGGACAGATACGCAGTATTTT. Amino acid sequence: CASSLVGTGTDTQYF.

This sequence joins TRBV6-5 and TRBJ1-1; D remains unclear. V was pared by 7 bases and J by 1 base, with 13 bases between. CDR1 MNHEY and CDR2 SVGAGI come from the germline V gene. The CDR3 runs 14 residues. The CDR3 spells CASIPSAGNTEAFF. In DNA, the CDR3 is TGTGCCAGCATTCCATCTGCGGGGAACACTGAAGCTTTCTTT.

CDR3 in DNA: TGTGCCAGCAGTTTAATGACAGGGAAAGGCTACACCTTC. Amino acid sequence: CASSLMTGKGYTF. The V call is TRBV28, the J call TRBJ1-2, with TRBD1 identical over 7 bases. Trimming removed 2 bases from V and 8 bases from J; junction bases left unmatched: 5. There are 13 residues in the CDR3. Per germline, CDR1 MDHEN and CDR2 SYDVKM.

J is TRBJ2-3 and V is TRBV14; possible D gene TRBD2, 6 bases. The CDR3 contains 13 residues. CDR1 is SGHDN, CDR2 FVKESK, per germline. V lost 0 bases and J lost 6, with 7 bases in between. CDR3 residues: CASSQDLADTQYF. In DNA form, the CDR3 reads TGTGCCAGCAGCCAAGATCTAGCGGATACGCAGTATTTT.

The CDR3: CASTLAANTGELFF. The CDR3 coding sequence is TGTGCCAGCACCCTAGCGGCGAACACCGGGGAGCTGTTTTTT. This sequence joins TRBV6-5 and TRBJ2-2, with 7 positions matching TRBD2. The CDR3 sequence is 14 residues long. In germline, CDR1 is MNHEY, CDR2 SVGAGI. The J segment lost 0 bases and the V segment lost 7 bases, leaving 2 bases of the junction unmatched.

The genes are TRBV28 and TRBJ1-4; D is perhaps TRBD1 (6 bases). The CDR3 extends over 14 amino acids. Germline lookup yields CDR1 MDHEN and CDR2 SYDVKM. Trimming took 4 bases from V and 8 from J, leaving 14 bases between them. The CDR3 sequence is CASSSGQWKEKLFF. The CDR3 DNA sequence: TGTGCCAGCAGTTCCGGACAGTGGAAAGAAAAACTGTTTTTT.

This clone has just one count. The rearrangement joins TRBV7-9 to TRBJ2-3, with D possibly matching TRBD2 (5 bases). The CDR3 covers 15 residues. Looked up from germline, CDR1 is SEHNR and CDR2 is FQNEAQ (reference sequence). Trimming removed 4 bases at V and 1 base at J, with 12 bases between. The CDR3, as DNA: TGTGCCAGCAGCTCTCTGAGCGGACGCACAGATACGCAGTATTTT. Translated, it gives CASSSLSGRTDTQYF. Full variable domain (missing parts from reference TRBV7-9 and TRBJ2-3): DTGVSQNPRHKITKRGQNVTFRCDPISEHNRLYWYRQTLGQGPEFLTYFQNEAQLEKSRLLSDRFSAERPKGSFSTLEIQRTEQGDSAMYLCASSSLSGRTDTQYFGPGTRLTVL.

The chain uses TRBV24-1 and TRBJ2-1, with 10 nucleotides matching TRBD2. Germline V lookup: CDR1 KGHDR, CDR2 SFDVKD. The CDR3 runs 15 residues. The junction had 3 bases not matched to a gene; V was cut back by 3 bases and J by 5 bases. This CDR3 reads CATSDHSGRNNEQFF. The CDR3 bases are TGTGCCACCAGTGATCATAGCGGGAGGAACAATGAGCAGTTCTTC.

The gene calls are TRBV5-4 and TRBJ1-1; 7 nucleotides align to TRBD1. The germline V gene has CDR1 SGHNT and CDR2 YYREEE (reference sequence). Trimming cost V 7 bases and J 8 bases; bases outside gene matches: 8. The CDR3 is 12 residues long. CDR3 sequence reads: CASGSTGLEAFF. The CDR3 nucleotides are TGTGCCAGCGGTTCGACAGGGTTGGAAGCTTTCTTT.

The rearrangement joins TRBV6-1 to TRBJ1-1; 8 positions match TRBD1. The V gene's germline CDR1 is MNHNS and CDR2 SASEGT. The CDR3 sequence is 15 residues long. V lost 2 bases and J lost 0; bases outside the gene matches: 2. The CDR3 sequence: CASSEQGALNTEAFF. As DNA, the CDR3 is TGTGCCAGCAGTGAACAGGGGGCTCTGAACACTGAAGCTTTCTTT.